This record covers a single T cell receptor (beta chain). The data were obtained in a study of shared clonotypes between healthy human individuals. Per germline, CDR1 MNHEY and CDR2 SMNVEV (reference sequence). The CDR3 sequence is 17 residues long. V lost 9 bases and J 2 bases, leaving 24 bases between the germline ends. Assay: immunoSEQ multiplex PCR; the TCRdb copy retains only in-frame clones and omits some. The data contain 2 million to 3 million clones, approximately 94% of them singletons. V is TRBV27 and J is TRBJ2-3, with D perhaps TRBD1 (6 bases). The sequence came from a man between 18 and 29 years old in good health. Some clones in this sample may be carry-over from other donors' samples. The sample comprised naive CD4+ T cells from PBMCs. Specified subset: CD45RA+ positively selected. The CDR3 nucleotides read TGTGCCAGTGGAGCTAACTTTCGGGACAACTTCACAGATACGCAGTATTTT. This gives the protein CASGANFRDNFTDTQYF.